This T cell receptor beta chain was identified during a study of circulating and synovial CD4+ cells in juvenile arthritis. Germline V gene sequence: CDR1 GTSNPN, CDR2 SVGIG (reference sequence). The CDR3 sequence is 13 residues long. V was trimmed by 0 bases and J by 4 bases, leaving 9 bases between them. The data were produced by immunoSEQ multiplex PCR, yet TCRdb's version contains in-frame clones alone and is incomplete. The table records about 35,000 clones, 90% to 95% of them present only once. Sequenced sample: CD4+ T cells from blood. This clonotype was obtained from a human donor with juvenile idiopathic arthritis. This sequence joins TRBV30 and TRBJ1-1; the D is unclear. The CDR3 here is CAWSVRSGTEAFF. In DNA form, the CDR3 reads TGTGCCTGGAGTGTAAGGAGCGGCACTGAAGCTTTCTTT.